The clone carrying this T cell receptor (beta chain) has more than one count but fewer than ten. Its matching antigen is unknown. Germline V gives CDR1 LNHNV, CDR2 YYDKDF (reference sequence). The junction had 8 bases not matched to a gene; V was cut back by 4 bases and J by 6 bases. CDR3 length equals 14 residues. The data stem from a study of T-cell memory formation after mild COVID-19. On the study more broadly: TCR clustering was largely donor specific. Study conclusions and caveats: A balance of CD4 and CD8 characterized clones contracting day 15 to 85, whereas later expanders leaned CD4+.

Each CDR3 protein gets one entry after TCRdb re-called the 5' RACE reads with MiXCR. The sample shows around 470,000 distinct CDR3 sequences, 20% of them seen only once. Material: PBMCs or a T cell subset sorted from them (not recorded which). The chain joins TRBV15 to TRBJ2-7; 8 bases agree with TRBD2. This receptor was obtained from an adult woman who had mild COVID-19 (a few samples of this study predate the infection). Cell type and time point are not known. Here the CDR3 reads CATSIREGLTEQYF. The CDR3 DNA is TGTGCCACCAGCATCCGGGAGGGCCTAACCGAGCAGTACTTC.